These T cell receptor beta chains were read from a single sample in a study of T cell responses to AZD1222 COVID-19 vaccine. Some clones are missing from TCRdb's copy, which holds only in-frame ones; the method was immunoSEQ multiplex PCR. The repertoire has 150,000 to 200,000 clones, 91% of them found once; the top ten carry around 2%. The sample in question was peripheral blood, obtained on day 0 of AZD1222 vaccination. All receptors come from an adult in good health. Both conserved end residues are part of each CDR3. Each record gives: clone size, V gene, J gene, D gene, CDR3 protein, CDR3 DNA. D genes are given only for firm matches. Only some rows state a clone size, as once, few, many or a class for expanded clones.

-,TRBV9,TRBJ1-1,-,CASSVDGNAEAFF,TGTGCCAGCAGCGTAGACGGTAACGCTGAAGCTTTCTTT
-,TRBV6-5,TRBJ1-5,TRBD1,CASSPSQGQGQPQHF,TGTGCCAGCAGTCCCTCACAGGGGCAAGGTCAGCCCCAGCATTTT
-,TRBV18,TRBJ2-3,TRBD2,CASSLPTSGRDTQYF,TGTGCCAGCTCACTACCTACTAGCGGGAGGGATACGCAGTATTTT
once,TRBV9,TRBJ1-6,-,CASSVGYNSPLHF,TGTGCCAGCAGCGTAGGTTATAATTCACCCCTCCACTTT
-,TRBV4-3,TRBJ2-2,-,CASSQDDGTGELFF,TGCGCCAGCAGCCAAGATGATGGGACCGGGGAGCTGTTTTTT
-,TRBV4-3,TRBJ2-3,-,CASSQSLLADTQYF,TGCGCCAGCAGCCAGTCTCTGTTGGCAGATACGCAGTATTTT
-,TRBV19,TRBJ1-5,-,CASQTTSRAGNQPQHF,TGTGCCAGTCAAACCACCTCCAGGGCGGGCAATCAGCCCCAGCATTTT
-,TRBV6-2/TRBV6-3,TRBJ1-5,-,CASSYSRVGQPQHF,TGTGCCAGCAGTTACAGCAGGGTGGGTCAGCCCCAGCATTTT
-,TRBV7-2,TRBJ1-5,-,CASSLTVNQPQHF,TGTGCCAGCAGCTTAACAGTCAATCAGCCCCAGCATTTT
-,TRBV2,TRBJ2-2,-,CATKDTLKTNTGELFF,TGTGCCACTAAAGACACCCTGAAAACGAACACCGGGGAGCTGTTTTTT
-,TRBV5-4,TRBJ2-1,TRBD2,CASSSSGGTYNEQFF,TGTGCCAGCAGCTCGTCGGGAGGCACCTACAATGAGCAGTTCTTC
-,TRBV6-1,TRBJ2-7,TRBD1,CASSEGTGGGSYEQYF,TGTGCCAGCAGTGAAGGGACAGGGGGCGGCTCCTACGAGCAGTACTTC
-,TRBV4-3,TRBJ2-2,-,CASSPAIGAPTGELFF,TGCGCCAGCAGCCCGGCAATCGGGGCCCCCACCGGGGAGCTGTTTTTT
-,TRBV5-4,TRBJ2-3,TRBD2,CASSLQFLAGPQADTQYF,TGTGCCAGCAGCTTGCAATTCCTAGCGGGACCCCAGGCAGATACGCAGTATTTT
-,TRBV7-9,TRBJ1-1,-,CASSVEGLATEAFF,TGTGCCAGCAGCGTTGAGGGGTTGGCCACTGAAGCTTTCTTT
once,TRBV4-1,TRBJ1-1,-,CASSQEGDGKNTEAFF,TGCGCCAGCAGCCAAGAGGGCGACGGAAAGAACACTGAAGCTTTCTTT
-,TRBV29-1,TRBJ2-2,-,CSGTKSTGELFF,TGCAGCGGGACAAAATCAACCGGGGAGCTGTTTTTT
-,TRBV6-5,TRBJ1-3,TRBD1,CASSYGTGERNTIYF,TGTGCCAGCAGTTACGGGACAGGGGAACGAAACACCATATATTTT
-,TRBV5-1,TRBJ2-5,TRBD2,CASSLGLAVHPLGETQYF,TGCGCCAGCAGCCTGGGACTAGCGGTTCATCCCCTGGGGGAGACCCAGTACTTC
once,TRBV9,TRBJ1-2,-,CASSPRTTPSDGYTF,TGTGCCAGCAGCCCTCGTACCACACCCTCGGATGGCTACACCTTC
-,TRBV5-6,TRBJ2-7,-,CASSRDPRQAEQYF,TGTGCCAGCAGCCGGGACCCAAGGCAGGCCGAGCAGTACTTC